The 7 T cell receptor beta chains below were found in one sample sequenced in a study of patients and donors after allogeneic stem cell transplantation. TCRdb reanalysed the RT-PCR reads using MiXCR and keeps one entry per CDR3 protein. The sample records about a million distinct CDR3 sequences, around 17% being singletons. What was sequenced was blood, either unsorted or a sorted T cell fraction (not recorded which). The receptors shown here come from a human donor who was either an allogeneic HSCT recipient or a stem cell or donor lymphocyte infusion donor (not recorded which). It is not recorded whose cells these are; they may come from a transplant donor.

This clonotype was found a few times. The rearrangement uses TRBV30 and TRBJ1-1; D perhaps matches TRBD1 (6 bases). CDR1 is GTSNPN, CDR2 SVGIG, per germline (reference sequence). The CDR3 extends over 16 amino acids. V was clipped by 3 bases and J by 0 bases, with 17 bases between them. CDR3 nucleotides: TGTGCCTGGAGATGGCAGAGACGGGACATGAACACTGAAGCTTTCTTT. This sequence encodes CAWRWQRRDMNTEAFF.

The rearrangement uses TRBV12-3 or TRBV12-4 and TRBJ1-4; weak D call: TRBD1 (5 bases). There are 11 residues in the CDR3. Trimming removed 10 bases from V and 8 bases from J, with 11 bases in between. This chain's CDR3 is CAISWTEKLFF. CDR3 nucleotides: TGTGCCATTTCATGGACAGAAAAACTGTTTTTT.

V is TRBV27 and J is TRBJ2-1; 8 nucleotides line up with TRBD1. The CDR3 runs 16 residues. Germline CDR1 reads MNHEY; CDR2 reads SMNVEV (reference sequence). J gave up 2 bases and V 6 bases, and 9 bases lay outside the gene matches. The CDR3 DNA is TGTGCCAGCAGCCCGACAGGGGACGCTACCTACAATGAGCAGTTCTTC. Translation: CASSPTGDATYNEQFF.

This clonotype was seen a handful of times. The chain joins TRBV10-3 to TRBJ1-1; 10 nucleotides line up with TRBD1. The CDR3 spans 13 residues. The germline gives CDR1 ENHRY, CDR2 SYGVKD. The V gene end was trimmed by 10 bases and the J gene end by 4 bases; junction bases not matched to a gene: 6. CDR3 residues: CATLTGGRTEAFF. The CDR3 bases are TGTGCCACCCTGACAGGGGGCCGCACTGAAGCTTTCTTT.

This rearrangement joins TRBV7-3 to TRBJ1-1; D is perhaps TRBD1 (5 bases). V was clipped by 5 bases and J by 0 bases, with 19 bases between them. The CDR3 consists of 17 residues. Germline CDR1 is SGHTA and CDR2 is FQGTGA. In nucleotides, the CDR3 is TGTGCCAGCAGCCAAGGTGCGGGGCCCCCTATGAACACTGAAGCTTTCTTT. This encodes CASSQGAGPPMNTEAFF. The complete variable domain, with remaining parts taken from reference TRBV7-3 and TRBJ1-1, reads GAGVSQTPSNKVTEKGKYVELRCDPISGHTALYWYRQSLGQGPEFLIYFQGTGAADDSGLPNDRFFAVRPEGSVSTLKIQRTERGDSAVYLCASSQGAGPPMNTEAFFGQGTRLTVV.

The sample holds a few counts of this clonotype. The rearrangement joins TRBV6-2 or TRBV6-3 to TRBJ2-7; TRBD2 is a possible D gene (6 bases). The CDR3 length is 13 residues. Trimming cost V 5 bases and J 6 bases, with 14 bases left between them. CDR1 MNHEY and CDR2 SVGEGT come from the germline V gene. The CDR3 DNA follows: TGTGCCAGCAGTGCCCTCATGCGGGGCGAGCAGTACTTC. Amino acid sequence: CASSALMRGEQYF.

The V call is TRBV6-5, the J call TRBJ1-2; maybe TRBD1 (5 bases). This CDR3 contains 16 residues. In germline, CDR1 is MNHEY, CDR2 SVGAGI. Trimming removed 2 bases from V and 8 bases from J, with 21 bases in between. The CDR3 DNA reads TGTGCCAGCAGTTACGTGGCAGGGAAATTCAATCGGGGCTACACCTTC. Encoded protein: CASSYVAGKFNRGYTF.